This T cell receptor (beta chain) was captured by sequencing in a study of shared clonotypes between healthy human individuals. Regarding the study as a whole: Collection of samples was limited to blood; tissue repertoires likely differ. Few donors limited the genetic and exposure-history diversity represented.

The naive CD8 fraction comprised CD45RO-negative cells positively selected for CCR7 and excluded terminally differentiated effector memory CD45RA+ cells. Repertoires were generated with immunoSEQ multiplex PCR, while TCRdb's copy carries only in-frame clones and drops some. The data contain about 2,100,000 clones, 85% to 95% of them seen just once; the ten biggest clones take up over 1.5%. The length of the CDR3 is 13 residues. Trimming pared 3 bases from V and 7 bases from J, leaving 15 bases between. CDR1 and CDR2 from the germline V gene are SQVTM and ANQGSEA. With respect to this clone: Its specificity is unknown.

The genes are TRBV29-1 and TRBJ2-5; the D gene could be TRBD1 or TRBD2 (5 bases each). This receptor was identified in a man between 18 and 35 years old in good health. Some clones in this sample may be carry-over from other donors' samples. The sequenced sample consisted of naive CD8+ T cells from PBMCs. CDR3 in DNA: TGCAGCGTTGATGGGGGTGGTGCAGGGACCCAGTACTTC. Translating it yields CSVDGGGAGTQYF.